These T cell receptor beta chains were read from a single sample in a study of blood T cell repertoires in COVID-19. Here immunoSEQ multiplex PCR was the method, and the copy in TCRdb shows in-frame clones only, minus some. The sample contains about 100,000 clones, roughly nine tenths of which appear only once. Sequenced input: peripheral blood. The receptors were gathered from a man aged 50-59 years with active COVID-19. Each CDR3 is given with its conserved first and last residue. The D gene is left open where the match is weak. Some rows have no size entry. The others give once, few or many, or a class for an expanded clone.

v_gene: TRBV14; abundance: -; d_gene: -; j_gene: TRBJ1-1; CDR3nt: TGTGCCAGCACCCGGGACATTATGAACACTGAAGCTTTCTTT; CDR3aa: CASTRDIMNTEAFF
v_gene: TRBV7-6; abundance: -; d_gene: TRBD2; j_gene: TRBJ2-1; CDR3nt: TGTGCCAGCAGCTTACTAGCGGGGGGGTACAATGAGCAGTTCTTC; CDR3aa: CASSLLAGGYNEQFF
v_gene: TRBV5-4; abundance: -; d_gene: TRBD1; j_gene: TRBJ1-2; CDR3nt: TGTGCCAGCAGCTTGGATGGACAGGGTACCAACTATGGCTACACCTTC; CDR3aa: CASSLDGQGTNYGYTF
v_gene: TRBV24-1; abundance: once; d_gene: -; j_gene: TRBJ1-1; CDR3nt: TGTGCCACCAGTGCCGGGGGGAAGAACACTGAAGCTTTCTTT; CDR3aa: CATSAGGKNTEAFF
v_gene: TRBV5-1; abundance: -; d_gene: TRBD1; j_gene: TRBJ2-2; CDR3nt: TGCGCCAGCAGCTACTACCTACAGGGGAACAACGGGGAGCTGTTTTTT; CDR3aa: CASSYYLQGNNGELFF
v_gene: TRBV7-2; abundance: -; d_gene: -; j_gene: TRBJ1-2; CDR3nt: TGTGCCAGCAGCTTAGAAGTTTCGGGTTTTGACGGCTACACCTTC; CDR3aa: CASSLEVSGFDGYTF
v_gene: TRBV6-6; abundance: -; d_gene: TRBD1; j_gene: TRBJ2-7; CDR3nt: TGTGCCAGCCGGACAGGGTCCTACGAGCAGTACTTC; CDR3aa: CASRTGSYEQYF
v_gene: TRBV3-1/TRBV3-2; abundance: -; d_gene: -; j_gene: TRBJ2-2; CDR3nt: TGTGCCAGCAGACAAAGCGGCTCGTTGTCTCACGGGGAGCTGTTTTTT; CDR3aa: CASRQSGSLSHGELFF
v_gene: TRBV30; abundance: -; d_gene: -; j_gene: TRBJ1-6; CDR3nt: TGTGCCTGGAGGTTTACTAGCCCCTATAATTCACCCCTCCACTTT; CDR3aa: CAWRFTSPYNSPLHF
v_gene: TRBV7-2; abundance: once; d_gene: -; j_gene: TRBJ2-3; CDR3nt: TGTGCCAGCAGCGTAAATTCCGGGTTAACACAGTATTTT; CDR3aa: CASSVNSGLTQYF
v_gene: TRBV10-2; abundance: -; d_gene: TRBD1; j_gene: TRBJ1-2; CDR3nt: TGCGCCAGCAGTGAGGGGACAGGGGGTACCTATGGCTACACCTTC; CDR3aa: CASSEGTGGTYGYTF
v_gene: TRBV6-5; abundance: few; d_gene: -; j_gene: TRBJ1-2; CDR3nt: TGTGCCAGCCACGCCACGGGGGGCAATAATTATGGCTACACCTTC; CDR3aa: CASHATGGNNYGYTF
v_gene: TRBV6-6; abundance: -; d_gene: -; j_gene: TRBJ1-3; CDR3nt: TGTGCCAGCAGGGGACTTTACTCTGGAAACACCATATATTTT; CDR3aa: CASRGLYSGNTIYF
v_gene: TRBV11-2; abundance: few; d_gene: TRBD2; j_gene: TRBJ2-5; CDR3nt: TGTGCCAGCAGCTCCCATAGCGGGGGCCTTTCCACAGAGACCCAGTACTTC; CDR3aa: CASSSHSGGLSTETQYF
v_gene: TRBV5-1; abundance: -; d_gene: TRBD1; j_gene: TRBJ2-6; CDR3nt: TGCGCCAGCAGCTTCCGACAGGGCCTCTCTGGGGCCAACGTCCTGACTTTC; CDR3aa: CASSFRQGLSGANVLTF
v_gene: TRBV12-3/TRBV12-4; abundance: once; d_gene: -; j_gene: TRBJ1-1; CDR3nt: TGTGCCAGCAGCCGTGCGCAAAAAGCTGAAGCTTTCTTT; CDR3aa: CASSRAQKAEAFF
v_gene: TRBV9; abundance: -; d_gene: TRBD2; j_gene: TRBJ2-3; CDR3nt: TGTGCCAGCAGCGCCCTTGCGGGAGGAAGCACAGATACGCAGTATTTT; CDR3aa: CASSALAGGSTDTQYF
v_gene: TRBV6-6; abundance: -; d_gene: -; j_gene: TRBJ2-1; CDR3nt: TGTGCCAGCAGGCCCCCTGCGGGGCCGCTGGATGAGCAGTTCTTC; CDR3aa: CASRPPAGPLDEQFF
v_gene: TRBV5-1; abundance: -; d_gene: TRBD1; j_gene: TRBJ2-1; CDR3nt: TGCGCCAGCAGCTTAGGACAGGGTAGGGATGAGCAGTTCTTC; CDR3aa: CASSLGQGRDEQFF
v_gene: TRBV3-1/TRBV3-2; abundance: -; d_gene: TRBD2; j_gene: TRBJ2-2; CDR3nt: TGTGCCAGCAGCCAAAACCGGGGGGCCGGGGAGCTGTTTTTT; CDR3aa: CASSQNRGAGELFF